This T cell receptor beta chain was captured by sequencing in a study of blood T cell repertoires in COVID-19. Germline loops: CDR1 LGHDT, CDR2 YNNKEL (reference sequence). This CDR3 spans 18 amino acids. Trimming shortened V by 7 bases and J by 0 bases, and 19 bases separated the two germline ends. In the original analysis: Cell counts per sample came from amplifying reference gene primers. The protocol was immunoSEQ multiplex PCR, while the TCRdb copy is restricted to in-frame clones and leaves out a portion. V, J and clone size derive from that table, while D and trimming were established from the DNA sequence. This sample has about 160,000 clones, with roughly 82% found just once.

The gene calls are TRBV3-1 (or the pseudogene TRBV3-2) and TRBJ2-6, with D possibly TRBD2 on 5 matching bases. The sequenced material came from peripheral blood. The TCR originated in a woman in her 40s with COVID-19, enrolled during active disease. The CDR3 coding sequence is TGTGCCAGCACTGAGGGCCAAAAAAGATTCTCTGGGGCCAACGTCCTGACTTTC. This gives the protein CASTEGQKRFSGANVLTF.